The clone carrying this TCR beta chain has at least ten counts. This record comes from a study of neurological immune-mediated disorders. Each CDR3 protein gets one entry after TCRdb re-called the 5' RACE reads with MiXCR. The sample yields tens of thousands of distinct CDR3 sequences, about 12% seen once. CDR3 size: 13 residues. V lost 6 bases to trimming and J lost 0 bases, with 8 bases between them. Germline V gene sequence: CDR1 MNHEY, CDR2 SVGAGI. Sequenced material: PBMCs. The J gene is TRBJ1-1, the V gene TRBV6-5; D not certain. This sequence originates from a woman aged 55-75 years with HTLV-1-associated myelopathy (HAM/TSP). The CDR3 protein is CASRKLLNTEAFF. The CDR3 DNA reads as TGTGCCAGCAGAAAGCTCCTGAACACTGAAGCTTTCTTT.